This is a list of T cell receptor beta chains from one sample in a study of shared clonotypes between healthy human individuals. Here immunoSEQ multiplex PCR was the method, and the copy in TCRdb shows in-frame clones only, minus some. Here the sample spans about 2 million clones, approximately 95% being singletons. Sequenced material: naive CD8+ T cells sorted from blood. These receptor sequences come from a man aged 18-30 years in good health. Each CDR3 is given with its conserved first and last residue. D genes are given only for firm matches. Size values are once, few and many counts, or a class for expanded clones, and some rows have none.

V,D,length,J,size,DNA,CDR3
TRBV19,TRBD1,14,TRBJ1-1,once,TGTGCCAGTAGTATCACAGGGGGCGTCTCTGAAGCTTTCTTT,CASSITGGVSEAFF
TRBV19,TRBD1,15,TRBJ2-7,.,TGTGCCAGTAGTATATTGCCGGGACAGACCTACGAGCAGTACTTC,CASSILPGQTYEQYF
TRBV5-6,.,13,TRBJ2-5,.,TGTGCCACCTCCTGGTCGGGGGAAGAGACCCAGTACTTC,CATSWSGEETQYF
TRBV6-5,.,15,TRBJ1-6,.,TGTGCCAGCAGTTACGAACAGGCCAGCAATTCACCCCTCCACTTT,CASSYEQASNSPLHF
TRBV4-1,TRBD1,15,TRBJ1-2,.,TGCGCCAGCAGCCAAGGAACCCAGGGGGCCGGTGGCTACACCTTC,CASSQGTQGAGGYTF
TRBV27,TRBD1,16,TRBJ1-2,.,TGTGCCAGCAGTCAAGGACAGGGGTTGGTTGGGTATGGCTACACCTTC,CASSQGQGLVGYGYTF
TRBV7-2,.,17,TRBJ2-7,.,TGTGCCAGCAGCTTAGACGGGGGCGGAGGAAAGATTCGAGAGCAGTACTTC,CASSLDGGGGKIREQYF
TRBV4-3,TRBD2,19,TRBJ2-7,.,TGCGCCAGCAGCCAAGATACTGGGACTCGGGGAAGCGGGGTCTACGAGCAGTACTTC,CASSQDTGTRGSGVYEQYF
TRBV30,.,11,TRBJ2-7,.,TGTGCCTTGGAACGGGGCGGCGAGCAGTACTTC,CALERGGEQYF
TRBV11-2,TRBD1,15,TRBJ2-4,.,TGTGCCAGCAGCTTAGACCCGGGACAGAAAAACATTCAGTACTTC,CASSLDPGQKNIQYF
TRBV5-6,.,12,TRBJ1-5,once,TGTGCCAGCAGCACCCTGGGGCAGCCCCAGCATTTT,CASSTLGQPQHF
TRBV9,TRBD1,15,TRBJ1-1,few,TGTGCCAGCGCTAGAACCGGGACAGGGAACACTGAAGCTTTCTTT,CASARTGTGNTEAFF
TRBV5-4,TRBD2,17,TRBJ2-5,.,TGTGCCAGCAGCCTTGCTTATCTAGCGGGGGTTGTAGAGACCCAGTACTTC,CASSLAYLAGVVETQYF
TRBV5-4,.,13,TRBJ2-7,.,TGTGCCAGCAGCTTAAAGGGATCCTACGAGCAGTACTTC,CASSLKGSYEQYF
TRBV30,.,12,TRBJ2-7,.,TGTGCCTCCGATGGGGTCTCCTACGAGCAGTACTTC,CASDGVSYEQYF
TRBV27,TRBD1,16,TRBJ2-3,.,TGTGCCAGCAGTTTAGACGGGACAGGGGAGACAGATACGCAGTATTTT,CASSLDGTGETDTQYF
TRBV5-1,TRBD2,18,TRBJ2-7,.,TGCGCCAGCAGCTGGACGGGAGGACTAGCGGGCGAAAACTACGAGCAGTACTTC,CASSWTGGLAGENYEQYF
TRBV4-1,.,15,TRBJ1-1,.,TGCGCCAGCAGCCAAGGGGGTAGGGGGGACACTGAAGCTTTCTTT,CASSQGGRGDTEAFF
TRBV5-8,.,15,TRBJ1-2,.,TGTGCCAGCAGCAGTGGACCAGGGGATGGCTATGGCTACACCTTC,CASSSGPGDGYGYTF
TRBV5-1,.,16,TRBJ2-3,once,TGCGCCAGCAGCTTGGTTGGGGGCCCAAGCACAGATACGCAGTATTTT,CASSLVGGPSTDTQYF